This TCR beta chain was captured in a study of blood T cell repertoires in COVID-19. CDR3 length equals 15 residues. V was cut by 3 bases and J by 1 base, with 13 bases left in between. CDR1 LGHNA and CDR2 YNFKEQ come from the germline V gene. Libraries were prepared by immunoSEQ multiplex PCR; TCRdb keeps only in-frame clonotypes and omits some of them. The sample shows under 250,000 clones, roughly four fifths of them seen only once. The table lists this clone with a few counts. Sequenced material: peripheral blood. This clonotype originated in a woman between 65 and 79 years old with acute or convalescent COVID-19. The chain joins TRBV4-2 to TRBJ2-7; a weak D match, TRBD2 (5 bases). CDR3 residues: CASSQVLGESYEQYF. The DNA for the CDR3 is TGTGCCAGCAGCCAGGTTTTGGGAGAATCCTACGAGCAGTACTTC.